The clone carrying this TCR beta chain was detected only once. Its antigen is unidentified. RNA in amounts of about 0.45 to 1 ug was reverse transcribed with random hexamers. MiXCR, applied by TCRdb to the immunoSEQ multiplex PCR reads, yields one record per CDR3 protein. The data contain roughly 89,000 distinct CDR3 sequences, approximately 96% of them singletons. This entry belongs to a study of CD8 T cells in Susac syndrome. Study context: Within the sequenced group of Susac syndrome patients, over five showed active disease and 8 or 9 were in remission.

Study-level findings and limits: The study's TCR sequencing and HLA analysis covered a relatively small number of individuals, and the study acknowledged this.

This CDR3 is 16 amino acids long. The V end was cut by 0 bases, the J end by 2 bases, with 11 bases between. CDR1 MNHEY and CDR2 SVGAGI come from the germline V gene. This TCR was recovered from a human donor with Susac syndrome. V usage is TRBV6-5 and J usage is TRBJ2-4; no clear D. The sequenced sample was CD8+ T cells from PBMCs. The CDR3 is CASSYSIAATKNIQYF. In nucleotides, the CDR3 is TGTGCCAGCAGTTACTCGATTGCCGCTACCAAAAACATTCAGTACTTC.